Given below is one TCR beta chain in context. This sample stems from a study of T cell repertoires in ileal Crohn's disease. Clones were read by immunoSEQ multiplex PCR, and TCRdb kept only the in-frame ones, dropping some. This table has 55,000 to 65,000 clones, about 88% appearing once. The CDR3 is 16 residues long. Germline lookup yields CDR1 SGHDN and CDR2 FVKESK. The germline V and J ends were trimmed by 1 base and 4 bases, with 16 bases remaining between them. This sample's time point: neoterminal ileum biopsy at postoperative endoscopy, about 6 months after surgery. The TCR sequence derives from an adult with Crohn's disease. The chain joins TRBV14 to TRBJ2-5; D unclear. The sample comprised ileal tissue. The CDR3 here is CASSQGVRQSVETQYF. DNA of the CDR3: TGTGCCAGCAGCCAAGGAGTTAGGCAGAGCGTAGAGACCCAGTACTTC. Combining the CDR3 with reference TRBV14 and TRBJ2-5 gives the whole variable domain EAGVTQFPSHSVIEKGQTVTLRCDPISGHDNLYWYRRVMGKEIKFLLHFVKESKQDESGMPNNRFLAERTGGTYSTLKVQPAELEDSGVYFCASSQGVRQSVETQYFGPGTRLLVL.